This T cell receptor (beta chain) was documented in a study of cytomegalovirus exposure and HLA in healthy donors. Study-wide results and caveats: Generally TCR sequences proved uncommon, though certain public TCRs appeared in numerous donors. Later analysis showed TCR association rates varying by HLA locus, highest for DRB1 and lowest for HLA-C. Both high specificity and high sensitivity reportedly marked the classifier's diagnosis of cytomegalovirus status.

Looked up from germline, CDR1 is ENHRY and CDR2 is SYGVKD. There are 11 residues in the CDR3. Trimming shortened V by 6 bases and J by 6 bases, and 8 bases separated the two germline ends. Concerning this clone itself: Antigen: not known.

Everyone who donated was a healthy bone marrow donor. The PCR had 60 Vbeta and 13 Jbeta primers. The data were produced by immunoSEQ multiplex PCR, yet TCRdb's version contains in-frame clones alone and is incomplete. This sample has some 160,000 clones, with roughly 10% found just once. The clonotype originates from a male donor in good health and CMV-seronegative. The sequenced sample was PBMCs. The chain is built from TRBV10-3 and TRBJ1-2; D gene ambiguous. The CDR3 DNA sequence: TGTGCCATCAGCGGACTACATGGCTACACCTTC. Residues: CAISGLHGYTF.